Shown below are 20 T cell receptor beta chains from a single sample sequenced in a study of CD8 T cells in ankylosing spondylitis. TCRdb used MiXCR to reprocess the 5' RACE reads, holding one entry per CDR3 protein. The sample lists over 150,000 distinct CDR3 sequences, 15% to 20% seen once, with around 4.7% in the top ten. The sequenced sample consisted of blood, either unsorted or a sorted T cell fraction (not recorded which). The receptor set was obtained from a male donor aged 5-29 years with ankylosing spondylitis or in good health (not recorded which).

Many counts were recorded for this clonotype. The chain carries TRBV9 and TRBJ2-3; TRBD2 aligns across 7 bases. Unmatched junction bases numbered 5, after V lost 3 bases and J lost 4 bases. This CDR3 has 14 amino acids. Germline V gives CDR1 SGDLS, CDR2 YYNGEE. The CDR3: CASSANGGADTQYF. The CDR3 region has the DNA TGTGCCAGCAGCGCAAATGGGGGGGCAGATACGCAGTATTTT. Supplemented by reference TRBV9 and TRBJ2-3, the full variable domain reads DSGVTQTPKHLITATGQRVTLRCSPRSGDLSVYWYQQSLDQGLQFLIQYYNGEERAKGNILERFSAQQFPDLHSELNLSSLELGDSALYFCASSANGGADTQYFGPGTRLTVL.

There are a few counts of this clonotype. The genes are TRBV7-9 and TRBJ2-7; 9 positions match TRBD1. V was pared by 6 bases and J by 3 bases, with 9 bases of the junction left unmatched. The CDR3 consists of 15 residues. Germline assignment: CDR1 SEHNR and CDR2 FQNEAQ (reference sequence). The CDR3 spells CASSPLTGGDYEQYF. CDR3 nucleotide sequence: TGTGCCAGCAGTCCACTCACAGGGGGCGACTACGAGCAGTACTTC.

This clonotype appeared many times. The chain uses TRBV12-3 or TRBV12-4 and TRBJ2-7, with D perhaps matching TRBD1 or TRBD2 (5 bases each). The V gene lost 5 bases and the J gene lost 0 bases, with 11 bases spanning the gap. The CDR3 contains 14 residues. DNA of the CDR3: TGTGCCAGCAGTCCGGGGCCCTCCTCCTACGAGCAGTACGTC. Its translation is CASSPGPSSYEQYV.

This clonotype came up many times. The CDR3 DNA follows: TGCGCCAGCAGTACCGGGACCGCATCCACAGATACGCAGTATTTT. Protein sequence: CASSTGTASTDTQYF. The rearrangement links TRBV5-1 to TRBJ2-3; D tentatively reads TRBD1 or TRBD2 (5 bases each). This CDR3 spans 15 amino acids. Germline CDR1 and CDR2: SGHRS and YFSETQ. With 5 bases removed from V and 2 bases from J, the gap between germline ends came to 15 bases.

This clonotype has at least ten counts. CDR3 sequence (DNA): TGTGCCTGCGAGAGTACGAATGAGCAGTTCTTC. Translating gives CACESTNEQFF. The chain recombines TRBV30 with TRBJ2-1; D gene ambiguous. Germline CDR1 and CDR2: GTSNPN and SVGIG (reference sequence). The CDR3 consists of 11 residues. V was trimmed by 6 bases and J by 7 bases, leaving 10 bases between them.

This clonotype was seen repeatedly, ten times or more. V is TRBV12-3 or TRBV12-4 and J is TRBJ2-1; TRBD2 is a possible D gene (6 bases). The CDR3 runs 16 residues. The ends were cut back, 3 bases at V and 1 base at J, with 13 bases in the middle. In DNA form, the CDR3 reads TGTGCCAGCAGTTTTGGGATGGGGAGGTCCTACAATGAGCAGTTCTTC. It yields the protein CASSFGMGRSYNEQFF.

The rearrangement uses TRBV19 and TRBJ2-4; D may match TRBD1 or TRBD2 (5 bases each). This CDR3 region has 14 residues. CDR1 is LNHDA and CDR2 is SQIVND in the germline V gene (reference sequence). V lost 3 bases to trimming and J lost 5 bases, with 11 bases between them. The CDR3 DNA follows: TGTGCCAGTAGTATGGGACCAGCAGAAAACATTCAGTACTTC. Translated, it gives CASSMGPAENIQYF.

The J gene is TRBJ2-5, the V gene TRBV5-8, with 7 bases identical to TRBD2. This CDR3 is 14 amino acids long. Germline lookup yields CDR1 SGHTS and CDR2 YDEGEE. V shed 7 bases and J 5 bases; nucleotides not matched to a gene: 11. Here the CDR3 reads CASLENRGGETQYF. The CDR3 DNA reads TGTGCCAGCTTAGAGAACCGGGGAGGGGAGACCCAGTACTTC. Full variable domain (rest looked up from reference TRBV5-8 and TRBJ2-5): EAGVTQSPTHLIKTRGQQATLRCSPISGHTSVYWYQQALGLGLQFLLWYDEGEERNRGNFPPRFSGRQFPNYSSELNVNALELEDSALYLCASLENRGGETQYFGPGTRLLVL.

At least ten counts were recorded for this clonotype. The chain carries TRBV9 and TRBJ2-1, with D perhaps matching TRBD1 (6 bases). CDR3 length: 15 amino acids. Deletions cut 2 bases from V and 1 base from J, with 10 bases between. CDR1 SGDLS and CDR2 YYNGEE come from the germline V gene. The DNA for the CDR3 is TGTGCCAGCAGCGTGAGTGGACAGTCCTACAATGAGCAGTTCTTC. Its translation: CASSVSGQSYNEQFF.

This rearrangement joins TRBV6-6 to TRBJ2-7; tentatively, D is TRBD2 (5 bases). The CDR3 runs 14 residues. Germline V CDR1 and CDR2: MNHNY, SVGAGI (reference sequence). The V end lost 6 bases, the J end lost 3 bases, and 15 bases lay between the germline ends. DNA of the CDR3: TGTGCCAGCAGCCTTAGCGCCAAGGGCTACGAGCAGTACTTC. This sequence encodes CASSLSAKGYEQYF.

DNA for the CDR3: TGCAGTGCTAGGGGCGAAAGCGGGAGGGCCAAGAGTGAGCAGTTCTTC. Its translation: CSARGESGRAKSEQFF. The chain is built from TRBV20-1 and TRBJ2-1, with TRBD2 identical over 10 bases. The CDR3 is 16 residues long. Germline lookup yields CDR1 DFQATT and CDR2 SNEGSKA (reference sequence). J was trimmed by 9 bases and V by 3 bases; bases with no gene match: 14.

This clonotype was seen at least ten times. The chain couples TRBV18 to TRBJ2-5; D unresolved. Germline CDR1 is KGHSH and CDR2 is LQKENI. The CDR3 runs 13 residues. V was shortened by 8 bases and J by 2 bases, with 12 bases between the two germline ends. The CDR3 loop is CASQRERQETQYF. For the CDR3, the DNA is TGTGCCAGCCAAAGGGAACGACAAGAGACCCAGTACTTC.

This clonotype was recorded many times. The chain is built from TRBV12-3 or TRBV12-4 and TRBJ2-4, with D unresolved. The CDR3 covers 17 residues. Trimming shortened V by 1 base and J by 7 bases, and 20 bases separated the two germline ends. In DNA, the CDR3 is TGTGCCAGCAGTTTAGAAGCAGTACAGACCCCAGAGAACATTCAGTACTTC. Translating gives CASSLEAVQTPENIQYF.

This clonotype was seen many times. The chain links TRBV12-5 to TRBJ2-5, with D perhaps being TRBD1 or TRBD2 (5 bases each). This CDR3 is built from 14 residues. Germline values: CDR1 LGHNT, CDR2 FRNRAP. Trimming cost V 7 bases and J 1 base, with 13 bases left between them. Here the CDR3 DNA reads TGTGCTAGTGCACTGGGACGGACCCAAGAGACCCAGTACTTC. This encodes CASALGRTQETQYF.

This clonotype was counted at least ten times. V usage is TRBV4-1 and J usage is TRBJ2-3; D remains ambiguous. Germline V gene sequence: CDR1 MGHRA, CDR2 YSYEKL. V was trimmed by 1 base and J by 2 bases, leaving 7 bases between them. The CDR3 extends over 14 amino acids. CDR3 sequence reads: CASSQALTTDTQYF. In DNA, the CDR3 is TGCGCCAGCAGCCAAGCGCTAACCACAGATACGCAGTATTTT.

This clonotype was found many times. The DNA of the CDR3 is TGTGCCAGCAGGGATCGTTTTCGTGGGGCCAACGTCCTGACTTTC. This codes for CASRDRFRGANVLTF. V is TRBV12-3 or TRBV12-4 and J is TRBJ2-6; no definite D call. The CDR3 has 15 amino acids. V was cut by 6 bases and J by 3 bases, with 12 bases left in between.

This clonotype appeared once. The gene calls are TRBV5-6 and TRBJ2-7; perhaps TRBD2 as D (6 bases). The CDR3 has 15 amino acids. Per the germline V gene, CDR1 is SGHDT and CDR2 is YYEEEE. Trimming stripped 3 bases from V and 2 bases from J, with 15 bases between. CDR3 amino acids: CASSWGRRATYEQYF. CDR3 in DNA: TGTGCCAGCAGCTGGGGTAGGAGGGCGACCTACGAGCAGTACTTC.

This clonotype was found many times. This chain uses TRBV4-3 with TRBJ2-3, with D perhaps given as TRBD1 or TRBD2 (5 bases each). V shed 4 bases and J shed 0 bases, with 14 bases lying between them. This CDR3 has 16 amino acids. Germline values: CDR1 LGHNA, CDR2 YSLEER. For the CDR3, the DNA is TGCGCCAGCAGCCCCGAAGCTCGGGGCAGCACAGATACGCAGTATTTT. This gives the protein CASSPEARGSTDTQYF.

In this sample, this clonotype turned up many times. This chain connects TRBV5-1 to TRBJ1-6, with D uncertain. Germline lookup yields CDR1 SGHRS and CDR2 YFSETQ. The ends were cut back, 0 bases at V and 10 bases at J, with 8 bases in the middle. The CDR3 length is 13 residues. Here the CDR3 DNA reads TGCGCCAGCAGCTTGGGAATGGAATCACCCCTCCACTTT. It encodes CASSLGMESPLHF.

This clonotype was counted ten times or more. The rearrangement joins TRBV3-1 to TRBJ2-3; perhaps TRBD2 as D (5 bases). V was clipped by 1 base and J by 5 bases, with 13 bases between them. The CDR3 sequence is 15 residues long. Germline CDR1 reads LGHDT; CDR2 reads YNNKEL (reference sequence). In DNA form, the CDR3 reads TGTGCCAGCAGCCAAGGATTAGCGAGTGGAGATACGCAGTATTTT. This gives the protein CASSQGLASGDTQYF.